A selection of T cell receptor beta chains follows, all from one sample in a study of control samples from healthy donors and cancer patients. Produced via immunoSEQ multiplex PCR; TCRdb's table is partial and in-frame only. The table includes 54,000 or so clones, 85% to 95% detected once. Sequencing was performed on blood. The receptors stem from a man between 25 and 39 years old in good health. Both conserved end residues are part of each CDR3. Each record gives: J gene, V gene, D gene, clone size, CDR3 DNA, CDR3 protein. D genes are given only for firm matches. Expanded clones are given a class, and other clones once, few, many or no size at all.

J gene: TRBJ1-6
V gene: TRBV6-4
D gene: NA
clone size: NA
CDR3 DNA: TGTGCCAGCAGTGACGAATCACCCCTCCACTTT
CDR3 protein: CASSDESPLHF

J gene: TRBJ2-3
V gene: TRBV27
D gene: NA
clone size: once
CDR3 DNA: TGTGCCAGCAGGGATATCGTCGCGGATACGCAGTATTTT
CDR3 protein: CASRDIVADTQYF

J gene: TRBJ2-2
V gene: TRBV3-1/TRBV3-2
D gene: NA
clone size: NA
CDR3 DNA: TGTGCCAGCAGCTTATACCCGGGAGCGGCCGGGGAGCTGTTTTTT
CDR3 protein: CASSLYPGAAGELFF

J gene: TRBJ2-1
V gene: TRBV13
D gene: NA
clone size: NA
CDR3 DNA: TGTGCCAGCAGCTTAGGGGACAGTTTATACAATGAGCAGTTCTTC
CDR3 protein: CASSLGDSLYNEQFF

J gene: TRBJ2-5
V gene: TRBV5-1
D gene: NA
clone size: NA
CDR3 DNA: TGCGCCAGCAGCCCGGCGTATGGACAGCCGAATCAAGAGACCCAGTACTTC
CDR3 protein: CASSPAYGQPNQETQYF

J gene: TRBJ1-5
V gene: TRBV19
D gene: NA
clone size: NA
CDR3 DNA: TGTGCCAGTAGTGGCCGGGACTTTTTTTTGACGCCCCAGCATTTT
CDR3 protein: CASSGRDFFLTPQHF

J gene: TRBJ2-7
V gene: TRBV4-1
D gene: NA
clone size: NA
CDR3 DNA: TGCGCCAGCAGCCACCCCGGGTACGAGCAGTACTTC
CDR3 protein: CASSHPGYEQYF

J gene: TRBJ1-6
V gene: TRBV13
D gene: NA
clone size: NA
CDR3 DNA: TGTGCCAGCAGCTTAGTTAAGGAGGGCCCCAATTCACCCCTCCACTTT
CDR3 protein: CASSLVKEGPNSPLHF

J gene: TRBJ1-2
V gene: TRBV28
D gene: NA
clone size: NA
CDR3 DNA: TGTGCCAGCAGTTTGCTTGGCAGGGAGGGCTACACCTTC
CDR3 protein: CASSLLGREGYTF

J gene: TRBJ2-2
V gene: TRBV2
D gene: NA
clone size: NA
CDR3 DNA: TGTGCCAGCAGTGTTCCCGTCCAGAACACCGGGGAGCTGTTTTTT
CDR3 protein: CASSVPVQNTGELFF

J gene: TRBJ2-1
V gene: TRBV27
D gene: NA
clone size: NA
CDR3 DNA: TGTGCCAGCGGCTGGCTCCCTACCTACAATGAGCAGTTCTTC
CDR3 protein: CASGWLPTYNEQFF

J gene: TRBJ2-7
V gene: TRBV25-1
D gene: TRBD1
clone size: NA
CDR3 DNA: TGTGCCAGCAGTGACCGGGACAGGGGAACACATTTGTACGAGCAGTACTTC
CDR3 protein: CASSDRDRGTHLYEQYF

J gene: TRBJ2-1
V gene: TRBV7-3
D gene: TRBD2
clone size: NA
CDR3 DNA: TGTGCCAGCAGCTTAACGACCCCATCGGGGGGGAGGGATTACAATGAGCAGTTCTTC
CDR3 protein: CASSLTTPSGGRDYNEQFF

J gene: TRBJ2-1
V gene: TRBV9
D gene: TRBD2
clone size: NA
CDR3 DNA: TGTGCCAGCAGCACTAGCGGGAGGGTTCGTGAGCAGTTCTTC
CDR3 protein: CASSTSGRVREQFF

J gene: TRBJ1-5
V gene: TRBV12-5
D gene: NA
clone size: NA
CDR3 DNA: TGTGCTAGTGGTTTGGAGGCAGATAGTGCCCAGCATTTT
CDR3 protein: CASGLEADSAQHF

J gene: TRBJ2-7
V gene: TRBV7-2
D gene: TRBD2
clone size: NA
CDR3 DNA: TGTGCCAGCAGCGGTCGTGGACTAGCGGGCAACGAGCAGTACTTC
CDR3 protein: CASSGRGLAGNEQYF

J gene: TRBJ2-2
V gene: TRBV5-6
D gene: NA
clone size: NA
CDR3 DNA: TGTGCCAGCAGCTTGGGCGTCGGGGAGCTGTTTTTT
CDR3 protein: CASSLGVGELFF

J gene: TRBJ2-3
V gene: TRBV5-1
D gene: NA
clone size: NA
CDR3 DNA: TGCGCCAGCAGCTGGGACAGCACAGATACGCAGTATTTT
CDR3 protein: CASSWDSTDTQYF

J gene: TRBJ1-2
V gene: TRBV27
D gene: NA
clone size: NA
CDR3 DNA: TGTGCCAGCAGTTTTTCCGAGTTATATGGCTACACCTTC
CDR3 protein: CASSFSELYGYTF

J gene: TRBJ1-2
V gene: TRBV11-2
D gene: NA
clone size: NA
CDR3 DNA: TGTGCCAGCAGCTTAGGTTCCCAAAACTATGGCTACACCTTC
CDR3 protein: CASSLGSQNYGYTF

J gene: TRBJ2-1
V gene: TRBV4-1
D gene: NA
clone size: NA
CDR3 DNA: TGCGCCAGCAGCCAAGATATAGGTAGCGCGTTCAATGAGCAGTTCTTC
CDR3 protein: CASSQDIGSAFNEQFF

J gene: TRBJ2-1
V gene: TRBV4-1
D gene: NA
clone size: NA
CDR3 DNA: TGCGCCAGCAGCCTTTCCCTCGGGGGCGATGAGCAGTTCTTC
CDR3 protein: CASSLSLGGDEQFF

J gene: TRBJ2-1
V gene: TRBV5-4
D gene: NA
clone size: NA
CDR3 DNA: TGTGCCAGCAGCTTGGGGTCTAGCAGGGTGAATGAGCAGTTCTTC
CDR3 protein: CASSLGSSRVNEQFF

J gene: TRBJ1-3
V gene: TRBV28
D gene: NA
clone size: NA
CDR3 DNA: TGTGCCAGCAGTTTATCTAGAAGAAACACCATATATTTT
CDR3 protein: CASSLSRRNTIYF

J gene: TRBJ2-1
V gene: TRBV27
D gene: NA
clone size: NA
CDR3 DNA: TGTGCCAGCAGTCCCCTACTCGAATACGGGGCCGATGAGCAGTTCTTC
CDR3 protein: CASSPLLEYGADEQFF

J gene: TRBJ1-4
V gene: TRBV18
D gene: NA
clone size: NA
CDR3 DNA: TGTGCCAGCTCACAGACCGCAACTAATGAAAAACTGTTTTTT
CDR3 protein: CASSQTATNEKLFF

J gene: TRBJ1-5
V gene: TRBV6-1
D gene: NA
clone size: NA
CDR3 DNA: TGTGCCAGCAGTGAAGTCGGGCCCCAGCATTTT
CDR3 protein: CASSEVGPQHF

J gene: TRBJ2-3
V gene: TRBV6-4
D gene: NA
clone size: NA
CDR3 DNA: TGTGCCAGCAGTGACTCCTTTGAGCCTTCTAGCACAGATACGCAGTATTTT
CDR3 protein: CASSDSFEPSSTDTQYF

J gene: TRBJ1-3
V gene: TRBV18
D gene: NA
clone size: NA
CDR3 DNA: TGTGCCAGCTCCCGCGGTGGGGGGAGCTCTGGAAACACCATATATTTT
CDR3 protein: CASSRGGGSSGNTIYF

J gene: TRBJ2-7
V gene: TRBV15
D gene: NA
clone size: NA
CDR3 DNA: TGTGCCACCAGCAGAGATGATACAGGGTCTTCCTACGAGCAGTACTTC
CDR3 protein: CATSRDDTGSSYEQYF

J gene: TRBJ2-1
V gene: TRBV28
D gene: NA
clone size: NA
CDR3 DNA: TGTGCCAGCAGTTTTTCTCGGCCAGGGACGGATGAGCAGTTCTTC
CDR3 protein: CASSFSRPGTDEQFF

J gene: TRBJ1-2
V gene: TRBV5-1
D gene: TRBD1
clone size: NA
CDR3 DNA: TGCGCCAGCAGCTTGGGAGGGACAGGGCCACATTATGGCTACACCTTC
CDR3 protein: CASSLGGTGPHYGYTF

J gene: TRBJ2-1
V gene: TRBV28
D gene: TRBD2
clone size: NA
CDR3 DNA: TGTGCCAGCAGGTCCTTCGGGGGAGGGACCTACAATGAGCAGTTCTTC
CDR3 protein: CASRSFGGGTYNEQFF

J gene: TRBJ2-3
V gene: TRBV11-2
D gene: TRBD2
clone size: NA
CDR3 DNA: TGTGCCAGCAGCTTAGCGGGAGGAACCGCAGATACGCAGTATTTT
CDR3 protein: CASSLAGGTADTQYF

J gene: TRBJ1-5
V gene: TRBV28
D gene: NA
clone size: NA
CDR3 DNA: TGTGCCAGCAGTTTATGTGAAGGGTTGCAATGCCAGCCCCAGCATTTT
CDR3 protein: CASSLCEGLQCQPQHF

J gene: TRBJ2-5
V gene: TRBV6-5
D gene: NA
clone size: NA
CDR3 DNA: TGTGCCAGCAGACCTTGGAGGGGAGAGGAGACCCAGTACTTC
CDR3 protein: CASRPWRGEETQYF

J gene: TRBJ1-4
V gene: TRBV5-5
D gene: NA
clone size: once
CDR3 DNA: TGTGCCAGCAGCTTGGCCGAAAAACTGTTTTTT
CDR3 protein: CASSLAEKLFF

J gene: TRBJ1-5
V gene: TRBV19
D gene: NA
clone size: NA
CDR3 DNA: TGTGCCAGTAGTATAGAGGGGCAGGTGAAGGATCAGCCCCAGCATTTT
CDR3 protein: CASSIEGQVKDQPQHF

J gene: TRBJ2-3
V gene: TRBV30
D gene: TRBD2
clone size: NA
CDR3 DNA: TGTGCCTGGACCTCTAGACTAGCGGGATTAACAGATACGCAGTATTTT
CDR3 protein: CAWTSRLAGLTDTQYF

J gene: TRBJ1-5
V gene: TRBV9
D gene: NA
clone size: NA
CDR3 DNA: TGTGCCAGCAGCGTCCGGGTAGACCATCAGCCCCAGCATTTT
CDR3 protein: CASSVRVDHQPQHF

J gene: TRBJ2-1
V gene: TRBV11-2
D gene: TRBD2
clone size: NA
CDR3 DNA: TGTGCCAGCAGTTCTAGCGGGAGTCTCAATGAGCAGTTCTTC
CDR3 protein: CASSSSGSLNEQFF